This T cell receptor beta chain came from a study of shared clonotypes between healthy human individuals. Study in general: There were three CD4 naive, three CD4 memory, two CD8 naive and one CD8 memory plates per donor.

This CDR3 has 14 amino acids. Trimming stripped 1 base from V and 9 bases from J, with 13 bases between. Germline V CDR1 and CDR2: SGHTA, FQGNSA. A remark on this clone: Its antigen remains unknown.

Using immunoSEQ multiplex PCR, the repertoire was profiled, and TCRdb retains in-frame clones only, with some absent. Of around 1.5 million clones detected, 95% to 99% appear once; the ten largest clones hold 0.45%. Study results and limitations: Shared clonotypes across all four donors exceeded non-shared ones in generation probability. Limited genetic and exposure-history diversity came from having few donors.

The sequencing input was naive CD4+ T cells sorted from blood. Stated subset: CD45RA+ positively selected. The clonotype comes from a man younger than 45 in good health. The rearrangement joins TRBV7-2 to TRBJ2-1; D perhaps matches TRBD2 (5 bases). Written as DNA, the CDR3 is TGTGCCAGCAGCTTAGAGGCGGCGGCGGGTGAGCAGTTCTTC. Protein: CASSLEAAAGEQFF.